A selection of T cell receptor beta chains follows, all from one sample in a study of T cells in Graves' hyperthyroidism and ophthalmopathy. In TCRdb, the multiplex PCR reads were re-called with MiXCR into one record per CDR3 protein. The profile covers about 600,000 distinct CDR3 sequences, with 14% appearing a single time and roughly 7% taken by the ten largest. Sequenced material: blood. The receptors here all came from a woman aged 18 to 35 with Graves' ophthalmopathy. CDR3s include the opening cysteine and the closing phenylalanine or tryptophan. A D gene is named only where the DNA matches it firmly. Clone size, where shown, is once, few, many, or a class for clones that have expanded.

>once|TRBJ2-1|TRBV19|TRBD2
TGTGCCAGTAGTATAGGACTAGCGGCCCCATACAATGAGCAGTTCTTC
CASSIGLAAPYNEQFF
>NA|TRBJ2-5|TRBV6-1|TRBD2
TGTGCCAGCAGTCTCGGTGGTGAGCCTAGCGGAGAGACCCAGTACTTC
CASSLGGEPSGETQYF
>many|TRBJ1-3|TRBV7-9|NA
TGTGCCAGCAGCTCGGAACTAGGGAACACCATATATTTT
CASSSELGNTIYF
>many|TRBJ2-7|TRBV7-2|NA
TGTGCCAGCAGCTTAGTTGTTGACAGCTCCTACGAGCAGTACTTC
CASSLVVDSSYEQYF
>many|TRBJ2-7|TRBV9|NA
TGTGCCAGCAGCGTAGAGGGGCGGGAATGGCTCAACGAGCAGTACTTC
CASSVEGREWLNEQYF
>many|TRBJ1-3|TRBV18|NA
TGTGCCAGCTCACCGCGTGGGGTGTCCGGAAACACCATATATTTT
CASSPRGVSGNTIYF
>NA|TRBJ2-1|TRBV19|TRBD2
TGTGCCAGTAGTATTGGGGCTAGCGGATACAATGAGCAGTTCTTC
CASSIGASGYNEQFF
>NA|TRBJ2-5|TRBV14|NA
TGTGCCAGCAGCCCAACCAGGGTGTACCAAGAGACCCAGTACTTC
CASSPTRVYQETQYF
>many|TRBJ2-3|TRBV6-2/TRBV6-3|NA
TGTGCCAGCAGTTACGCGTCCAGGGTGGCGCAGTATTTT
CASSYASRVAQYF
>many|TRBJ2-5|TRBV20-1|TRBD2
TGCAGTGCTAGAGGGGGTCGGTCAGGACTAGCGCCAGACCAAGAGACCCAGTACTTC
CSARGGRSGLAPDQETQYF
>many|TRBJ2-6|TRBV20-1|NA
TGCAGTGCTCATTCGACAGGGAGGACGAAATCTGGGGCCAACGTCCTGACTTTC
CSAHSTGRTKSGANVLTF
>NA|TRBJ1-5|TRBV20-1|NA
TGCAGTGCTAGTCCAGCGGTGATGAATCAGCCCCAGCATTTT
CSASPAVMNQPQHF
>NA|TRBJ2-7|TRBV20-1|TRBD2
TGCAGTGCTGGAGGAGGCGGGAGGGGCGAGCAGTACTTC
CSAGGGGRGEQYF
>many|TRBJ1-6|TRBV28|NA
TGTGCCAGCAGATATCAGGGGCCTCCAGGCAATTCACCCCTCCACTTT
CASRYQGPPGNSPLHF
>many|TRBJ2-7|TRBV14|TRBD1
TGTGCCAGCAGCCAAAGGGGGCTGTGGGACAGGTCGGGCGAGCAGTACTTC
CASSQRGLWDRSGEQYF
>many|TRBJ1-2|TRBV9|NA
TGTGCCAGCAGCCCACCGGGTGCTCGGGGTGGCTACACCTTC
CASSPPGARGGYTF
>NA|TRBJ2-3|TRBV5-4|NA
TGTGCCAGCAGCCCCGACTTGCAAGGGCGCACAGATACGCAGTATTTT
CASSPDLQGRTDTQYF
>many|TRBJ2-3|TRBV2|NA
TGTGCCAGCAGTGATCCTGGGCCCGCTAGCACAGATACGCAGTATTTT
CASSDPGPASTDTQYF
>NA|TRBJ2-5|TRBV7-8|NA
TGTGCCAGCAGCTTGTCAGCGGGAGAGACCCAGTACTTC
CASSLSAGETQYF
>few|TRBJ2-7|TRBV5-1|NA
TGCGCCAGCAGCACGACCTCCTACGAGCAGTACTTC
CASSTTSYEQYF
>many|TRBJ2-7|TRBV12-3/TRBV12-4|NA
TGTGCCAGCAGTCCCACAGAGGCCTACGAGCAGTACTTC
CASSPTEAYEQYF
>NA|TRBJ2-3|TRBV27|NA
TGTGCCAGCAGTACCGGTTCAGATGCGCAGTATTTT
CASSTGSDAQYF
>many|TRBJ2-7|TRBV7-2|TRBD2
TGTGCCAGCAGAAGGACTAGCGGGAGTTCCTACGAGCAGTACTTC
CASRRTSGSSYEQYF
>many|TRBJ2-5|TRBV28|NA
TGTGCCAGTTCCCCCTCCTGGACTCAACAAGAGACCCAGTACTTC
CASSPSWTQQETQYF
>many|TRBJ1-1|TRBV12-5|NA
TGTGCTAGTGGTTTCCTCATCAGGGATGAGAACACTGAAGCTTTCTTT
CASGFLIRDENTEAFF
>many|TRBJ2-5|TRBV27|NA
TGTGCCAGCACCCCTAAGCCCCAGGGAGGCAGGGAGACCCAGTACTTC
CASTPKPQGGRETQYF
>NA|TRBJ2-1|TRBV27|NA
TGTGCCAGCAGTCTAACTTTTTGGGGCAATGAGCAGTTCTTC
CASSLTFWGNEQFF
>many|TRBJ2-1|TRBV6-1|TRBD2
TGTGCCAGCAGAAGCCCCCAGGGAGGGAATGAGCAGTTCTTC
CASRSPQGGNEQFF
>few|TRBJ2-2|TRBV30|NA
TGTGCCTGCCCCCCGAAAGGGAGGAACACCGGGGAGCTGTTTTTT
CACPPKGRNTGELFF
>NA|TRBJ2-7|TRBV28|TRBD2
TGTGCCAGCAGCTACCTAGCGGGAGTGGGAGAGCAGTACTTC
CASSYLAGVGEQYF
>many|TRBJ1-2|TRBV27|NA
TGTGCCAGCAGTTGGACCCCTGAGTTTGGCTATGGCTACACCTTC
CASSWTPEFGYGYTF
>many|TRBJ2-1|TRBV5-6|TRBD2
TGTGCCAGCTCCGGGACTAGCGGGAGGGATGAGCAGTTCTTC
CASSGTSGRDEQFF
>many|TRBJ1-1|TRBV28|NA
TGTGCCAGCATTATGACGGCAAACACTGAAGCTTTCTTT
CASIMTANTEAFF
>once|TRBJ1-1|TRBV19|TRBD1
TGTGCCAGTAGTGAGGACAGGGAAATGAACACTGAAGCTTTCTTT
CASSEDREMNTEAFF